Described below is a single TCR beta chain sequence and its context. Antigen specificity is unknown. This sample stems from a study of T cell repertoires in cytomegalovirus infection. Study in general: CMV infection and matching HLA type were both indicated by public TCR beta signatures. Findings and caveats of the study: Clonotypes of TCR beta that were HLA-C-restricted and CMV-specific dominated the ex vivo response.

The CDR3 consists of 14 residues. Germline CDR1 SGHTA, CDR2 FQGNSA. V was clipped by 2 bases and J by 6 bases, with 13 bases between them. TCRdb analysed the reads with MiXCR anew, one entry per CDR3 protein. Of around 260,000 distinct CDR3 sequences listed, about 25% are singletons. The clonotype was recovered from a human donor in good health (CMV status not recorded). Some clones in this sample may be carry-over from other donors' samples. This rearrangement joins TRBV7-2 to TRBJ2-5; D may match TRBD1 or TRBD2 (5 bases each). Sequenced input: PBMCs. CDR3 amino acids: CASSLYGTEQTQYF. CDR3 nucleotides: TGTGCCAGCAGCTTATACGGGACGGAACAGACCCAGTACTTC.